The 30 T cell receptor beta chains below all came from one sample that was sequenced in a study of T cell responses to AZD1222 COVID-19 vaccine. The protocol was immunoSEQ multiplex PCR, while the TCRdb copy is restricted to in-frame clones and leaves out a portion. The sample has 90,000 to 95,000 clones; roughly nine tenths are singletons. The source was peripheral blood, collected on day 0 of AZD1222 vaccination. These receptors all come from an adult in good health.

This chain links TRBV7-2 with TRBJ2-2, with 12 nucleotides matching TRBD2. CDR1 and CDR2 from the germline V gene are SGHTA and FQGNSA. V lost 1 base and J lost 7; bases outside the gene matches: 4. The CDR3 contains 16 residues. CDR3 sequence (DNA): TGTGCCAGCAGCTTAGGCCAACTAGCGGGGGGCGGGGAGCTGTTTTTT. It encodes CASSLGQLAGGGELFF.

The chain carries TRBV12-5 and TRBJ2-3; D could derive from TRBD1 or TRBD2 (5 bases each). Germline V gives CDR1 LGHNT, CDR2 FRNRAP. This CDR3 has 16 amino acids. The V and J ends lost 6 bases and 0 bases respectively, with 16 bases between them. CDR3 protein: CASGGPVGASTDTQYF. The CDR3, as DNA: TGTGCTAGTGGGGGCCCTGTCGGGGCAAGCACAGATACGCAGTATTTT.

V gene TRBV18 combines with J gene TRBJ1-3; a possible D gene is TRBD1 (5 bases). The V and J ends lost 5 bases and 2 bases respectively, with 10 bases between them. The germline gives CDR1 KGHSH, CDR2 LQKENI. This CDR3 has 14 residues. The CDR3: CASSVDSPGNTIYF. CDR3 DNA sequence: TGTGCCAGCTCAGTCGACAGTCCTGGAAACACCATATATTTT.

This clone came up a few times. This chain joins TRBV5-6 and TRBJ1-2; a weak D match, TRBD1 (5 bases). Trimming cost V 4 bases and J 4 bases, with 17 bases left between them. This CDR3 has 15 amino acids. Germline assignment: CDR1 SGHDT and CDR2 YYEEEE. CDR3 sequence (DNA): TGTGCCAGCAGCGCCTTGGGGACCCTATTCTATGGCTACACCTTC. The encoded protein is CASSALGTLFYGYTF.

The chain combines TRBV30 with TRBJ1-2; possibly TRBD1 for D (5 bases). V gave up 3 bases and J gave up 8 bases, with 13 bases separating them. This CDR3 has 12 amino acids. Germline-derived CDR1 and CDR2 are GTSNPN and SVGIG (reference sequence). The DNA of the CDR3 is TGTGCCTGGAGGCTAGGGCCAGGGGGCTACACCTTC. It translates to CAWRLGPGGYTF.

This sequence joins TRBV28 and TRBJ1-2; the D gene is possibly TRBD1 (6 bases). V shed 1 base and J shed 0 bases, with 12 bases lying between them. The length of the CDR3 is 16 residues. CDR1 MDHEN and CDR2 SYDVKM come from the germline V gene. The CDR3 DNA is TGTGCCAGCAGTTTATATGTAGGGACAACTAACTATGGCTACACCTTC. It specifies CASSLYVGTTNYGYTF.

This rearrangement joins TRBV6-5 to TRBJ1-2, with TRBD1 as a possible D gene (5 bases). The CDR3 is 14 residues long. Between the trimmed V and J ends, which lost 4 bases and 5 bases, there was a span of 14 bases. Germline assignment: CDR1 MNHEY and CDR2 SVGAGI. The CDR3 loop is CASSSTVPEYGYTF. DNA for the CDR3: TGTGCCAGCAGTTCGACAGTTCCTGAGTATGGCTACACCTTC.

In its sample, this clone was seen once. The J gene is TRBJ2-1, the V gene TRBV11-2; 7 bases match TRBD1. After removal of 3 bases from V and 4 bases from J, the junction contained 6 bases not matched to a gene. In germline, CDR1 is SGHAT, CDR2 FQNNGV. There are 15 residues in the CDR3. The CDR3 DNA is TGTGCCAGCAGCTTTGACAGGGCCCTATACAATGAGCAGTTCTTC. Protein: CASSFDRALYNEQFF.

The chain employs TRBV5-6 and TRBJ1-3; D gene unclear. The V gene's germline CDR1 is SGHDT and CDR2 YYEEEE. The CDR3 is made up of 13 amino acids. The ends were cut back, 2 bases at V and 8 bases at J, with 11 bases in the middle. Here the CDR3 DNA reads TGTGCCAGCAGCTTCTTTAGTGGGGACACCATATATTTT. Translated, it gives CASSFFSGDTIYF.

V usage is TRBV5-4 and J usage is TRBJ1-2, with D possibly TRBD1 on 6 matching bases. From germline, CDR1 is SGHNT and CDR2 YYREEE (reference sequence). The CDR3 has 15 residues. V was clipped by 0 bases and J by 5 bases, with 14 bases between them. The CDR3, as DNA: TGTGCCAGCAGCTTGGGCCTCCAGGGGACATATGGCTACACCTTC. Protein sequence: CASSLGLQGTYGYTF.

V usage is TRBV3-1 (or the pseudogene TRBV3-2) and J usage is TRBJ1-4; TRBD1 might be the D (5 bases). The V and J ends lost 1 base and 8 bases respectively, with 11 bases between them. Germline V lookup: CDR1 LGHDT, CDR2 YNNKEL (reference sequence). The CDR3 spans 14 residues. Here the CDR3 DNA reads TGTGCCAGCAGCCAAGTGCCAGGGAGGGAAAAACTGTTTTTT. Amino acid sequence: CASSQVPGREKLFF.

Here the CDR3 DNA reads TGTGCCAGCAGCCCCATACGAGGACAGGGGTATGAAGCTTTCTTT. Translating gives CASSPIRGQGYEAFF. The rearrangement uses TRBV7-8 and TRBJ1-1; 9 bases align to TRBD1. The J segment lost 7 bases and the V segment lost 5 bases, leaving 11 bases of the junction unmatched. Germline CDR1 is SGHVS and CDR2 is FQNEAQ. This CDR3 is 15 amino acids long.

The chain links TRBV4-1 to TRBJ1-5; maybe TRBD1 (6 bases). CDR1 and CDR2 (germline): MGHRA, YSYEKL. The CDR3 is 17 residues long. V was trimmed by 1 base and J by 5 bases, leaving 18 bases between them. The CDR3 region is CASSQGGGIGWDQPQHF. The CDR3 DNA reads TGCGCCAGCAGCCAAGGAGGGGGAATCGGGTGGGATCAGCCCCAGCATTTT.

V gene TRBV30 combines with J gene TRBJ2-1, with TRBD2 identical over 12 bases. CDR3 length: 15 amino acids. CDR1 is GTSNPN, CDR2 SVGIG, per germline (reference sequence). After removal of 1 base from V and 7 bases from J, the junction contained 5 bases not matched to a gene. CDR3 DNA: TGTGCCTGGAGTGCCGGGACTAGCGGGCTTAATGAGCAGTTCTTC. It yields the protein CAWSAGTSGLNEQFF.

The rearrangement links TRBV19 to TRBJ2-7; D might be TRBD2 (6 bases). The CDR3 totals 15 residues. Trimming stripped 5 bases from V and 6 bases from J, with 20 bases between. Germline loops: CDR1 LNHDA, CDR2 SQIVND (reference sequence). CDR3 DNA sequence: TGTGCCAGTAGTTCGGTGGATCGGGAGATAATCGAGCAGTACTTC. Residues: CASSSVDREIIEQYF.

The chain joins TRBV6-5 to TRBJ1-2; 10 nucleotides line up with TRBD1. V lost 6 bases and J lost 4; bases outside the gene matches: 8. CDR3 size: 15 residues. The germline CDR1 and CDR2 sequences are MNHEY and SVGAGI. The CDR3, as DNA: TGTGCCAGCAGGCTGGACAGGGGGAATAGCTATGGCTACACCTTC. It codes for CASRLDRGNSYGYTF.

The chain combines TRBV3-1 (or the pseudogene TRBV3-2) with TRBJ2-1, with 16 bases that match TRBD2. This CDR3 has 16 amino acids. Unmatched junction bases numbered 7, after V lost 5 bases and J lost 9 bases. The germline V gene has CDR1 LGHDT and CDR2 YNNKEL (reference sequence). CDR3 amino acids: CASSEGLAGGIGEQFF. CDR3 nucleotides: TGTGCCAGCAGCGAGGGACTAGCGGGAGGGATAGGTGAGCAGTTCTTC.

The chain combines TRBV29-1 with TRBJ1-4; TRBD1 aligns across 9 bases. Looked up from germline, CDR1 is SQVTM and CDR2 is ANQGSEA. The V gene end was trimmed by 4 bases and the J gene end by 8 bases; junction bases not matched to a gene: 8. The CDR3 spans 14 residues. CDR3 bases: TGCAGCGTTGGTCGTGGGACAGGGAACGAAAAACTGTTTTTT. It encodes CSVGRGTGNEKLFF.

Only one count was recorded for this clone. The V gene is TRBV30, the J gene TRBJ1-2; unclear D gene. CDR1 is GTSNPN and CDR2 is SVGIG in the germline V gene (reference sequence). V dropped 7 bases and J dropped 9 bases, with 15 bases sitting between them. CDR3 length: 11 amino acids. The CDR3: CASTTGGSYTF. Written as DNA, the CDR3 is TGTGCCTCGACTACGGGAGGGAGCTACACCTTC.

The gene calls are TRBV29-1 and TRBJ1-2, with D unresolved. From germline, CDR1 is SQVTM and CDR2 ANQGSEA. Trimming cost V 3 bases and J 0 bases, with 8 bases left between them. The CDR3 is made up of 13 amino acids. CDR3 nucleotides: TGCAGCGTTGATTTGGGGTCTAACTATGGCTACACCTTC. Translated, it gives CSVDLGSNYGYTF. Full variable domain (rest looked up from reference TRBV29-1 and TRBJ1-2): SAVISQKPSRDICQRGTSLTIQCQVDSQVTMMFWYRQQPGQSLTLIATANQGSEATYESGFVIDKFPISRPNLTFSTLTVSNMSPEDSSIYLCSVDLGSNYGYTFGSGTRLTVV.

This clone was found once. The chain uses TRBV5-1 and TRBJ2-3; 10 bases match TRBD2. With V trimmed by 0 bases and J by 4 bases, 2 bases remained unmatched. Per germline, CDR1 SGHRS and CDR2 YFSETQ. The CDR3 has 15 residues. The CDR3 loop is CASSLASGRSDTQYF. The CDR3 DNA follows: TGCGCCAGCAGCTTGGCTAGCGGGAGATCAGATACGCAGTATTTT.

The V gene is TRBV27, the J gene TRBJ2-7, with D perhaps TRBD2 (5 bases). Deletions cut 2 bases from V and 3 bases from J, with 17 bases between. This CDR3 is built from 16 residues. Looked up from germline, CDR1 is MNHEY and CDR2 is SMNVEV (reference sequence). As DNA, the CDR3 is TGTGCCAGCAGTTTACGGCCCGAGGGCGCCCACTACGAGCAGTACTTC. Translating gives CASSLRPEGAHYEQYF.

The chain uses TRBV7-9 and TRBJ1-2; D not certain. The CDR3 contains 15 residues. Germline CDR1 reads SEHNR; CDR2 reads FQNEAQ (reference sequence). The V end was cut by 5 bases, the J end by 4 bases, with 17 bases between. DNA for the CDR3: TGTGCCAGCAGCCACAGACTTGGGGTGGGCTATGGCTACACCTTC. Its translation: CASSHRLGVGYGYTF. Looking up the rest from reference TRBV7-9 and TRBJ1-2 gives the full variable domain: DTGVSQNPRHKITKRGQNVTFRCDPISEHNRLYWYRQTLGQGPEFLTYFQNEAQLEKSRLLSDRFSAERPKGSFSTLEIQRTEQGDSAMYLCASSHRLGVGYGYTFGSGTRLTVV.

The V gene is TRBV10-3, the J gene TRBJ1-3, with D tentatively TRBD1 (6 bases). The CDR3 length is 14 residues. The germline V gene has CDR1 ENHRY and CDR2 SYGVKD. Deletions cut 6 bases from V and 0 bases from J, with 9 bases between. DNA for the CDR3: TGTGCCATCAGCGGACAGAGCTCTGGAAACACCATATATTTT. It encodes CAISGQSSGNTIYF.

The chain is built from TRBV6-5 and TRBJ1-3; 7 bases match TRBD1. Germline CDR1 reads MNHEY; CDR2 reads SVGAGI. V trimming: 6 bases; J trimming: 0 bases; junction bases outside the gene matches: 5. The CDR3 consists of 15 residues. The CDR3 DNA is TGTGCCAGCAGGAGGGGGCTAGTCTCTGGAAACACCATATATTTT. Its protein product is CASRRGLVSGNTIYF.

The chain carries TRBV11-3 and TRBJ2-1, with TRBD2 matching 12 bases. The CDR3 has 16 residues. The germline V gene has CDR1 SGHNT and CDR2 YENEEA. V shed 1 base and J 8 bases; nucleotides not matched to a gene: 6. For the CDR3, the DNA is TGTGCCAGCAGCTTAGTAGGACTAGCGGGAACGGATGAGCAGTTCTTC. This translates into CASSLVGLAGTDEQFF.

The rearrangement uses TRBV28 and TRBJ2-1, with 12 bases fitting TRBD2. Per the germline V gene, CDR1 is MDHEN and CDR2 is SYDVKM. V lost 1 base, J lost 9 bases, and 10 bases stayed unmatched. The CDR3 contains 17 residues. DNA for the CDR3: TGTGCCAGCAGTTTATTTGACCTAGCGGGAGGGCCTGGTGAGCAGTTCTTC. It codes for CASSLFDLAGGPGEQFF.

This clone was picked up one time. The chain recombines TRBV15 with TRBJ1-2, with D tentatively TRBD1 (6 bases). The length of the CDR3 is 14 residues. Looked up from germline, CDR1 is LNHNV and CDR2 is YYDKDF (reference sequence). V lost 0 bases and J 2 bases, leaving 7 bases between the germline ends. The DNA of the CDR3 is TGTGCCACCAGCAGAGAAGGGGGGAACTATGGCTACACCTTC. It yields the protein CATSREGGNYGYTF.

This chain uses TRBV3-1 (or the pseudogene TRBV3-2) with TRBJ2-3; TRBD2 aligns across 8 bases. This CDR3 region has 16 residues. The V and J ends lost 4 bases and 6 bases, in that order; junction bases with no gene match: 12. Germline lookup yields CDR1 LGHDT and CDR2 YNNKEL (reference sequence). CDR3 sequence: CASSLAGRGLPDTQYF. The CDR3 DNA reads TGTGCCAGCAGCCTAGCCGGGAGGGGTCTCCCCGATACGCAGTATTTT.

The chain links TRBV7-9 to TRBJ2-5, with 7 bases lining up with TRBD2. The ends lost 5 bases at V and 1 base at J; junction bases unmatched: 7. The germline CDR1 and CDR2 sequences are SEHNR and FQNEAQ (reference sequence). There are 15 residues in the CDR3. Here the CDR3 DNA reads TGTGCCAGCAGCCCCCTCGGGGGGACCCAAGAGACCCAGTACTTC. This sequence encodes CASSPLGGTQETQYF.